Following are 21 T cell receptor beta chains from one sample sequenced in a study of CD8+ T cells in alopecia areata. Reverse transcribed after extraction, RNA yielded cDNA as the sequencing template. Only in-frame clones appear in the TCRdb table, and some are missing; sequencing was by immunoSEQ multiplex PCR. The sample includes about 140,000 clones, roughly 82% of them seen just once. Treatment of the sample: oral pan-JAK inhibitor, 5-10 mg twice daily. Here the sequenced sample was CD8+ T cells sorted from blood, taken at week 4, from a patient treated with tofacitinib. The receptors come from a human donor with alopecia areata.

The genes are TRBV29-1 and TRBJ2-3; 8 bases are a match to TRBD1. The CDR3 runs 15 residues. From germline, CDR1 is SQVTM and CDR2 ANQGSEA. Trimming cost V 1 base and J 8 bases; bases outside gene matches: 11. CDR3 residues: CSVEVSGGGWSTQYF. In nucleotides, the CDR3 is TGCAGCGTTGAAGTTTCAGGGGGCGGGTGGAGTACGCAGTATTTT.

The V and J genes are TRBV18 and TRBJ2-3, with 7 bases lining up with TRBD1. V lost 6 bases, J lost 2 bases, and 8 bases stayed unmatched. Germline assignment: CDR1 KGHSH and CDR2 LQKENI. This CDR3 is built from 15 residues. The CDR3 DNA is TGTGCCAGCTCCACTCTAACAGGGGTCACAGATACGCAGTATTTT. It codes for CASSTLTGVTDTQYF.

V gene TRBV6-5 combines with J gene TRBJ2-1, with TRBD2 matching 10 bases. After removal of 6 bases from V and 4 bases from J, the junction contained 6 bases not matched to a gene. The CDR3 consists of 15 residues. CDR1 and CDR2 (germline): MNHEY, SVGAGI. CDR3 nucleotides: TGTGCCAGCAGGGCACTAGCGGGACAATACAATGAGCAGTTCTTC. This encodes CASRALAGQYNEQFF.

The chain recombines TRBV4-1 with TRBJ1-5; no clear D. Trimming removed 0 bases at V and 5 bases at J, with 5 bases between. Germline lookup yields CDR1 MGHRA and CDR2 YSYEKL. This CDR3 contains 13 residues. CDR3 nucleotide sequence: TGCGCCAGCAGCCAAGATTGGGATCAGCCCCAGCATTTT. Translating it yields CASSQDWDQPQHF.

For this clone: The same CDR3 arises from other DNA sequences in this sample as well. The V and J genes are TRBV5-6 and TRBJ2-2; D uncertain. CDR3 length: 12 residues. CDR1 SGHDT and CDR2 YYEEEE come from the germline V gene. V was shortened by 2 bases and J by 6 bases, with 5 bases between the two germline ends. The CDR3 spells CASSFGSGELFF. DNA for the CDR3: TGTGCCAGCAGCTTCGGCTCCGGGGAGCTGTTTTTT.

J is TRBJ2-7 and V is TRBV4-3; TRBD2 matches at 14 bases. CDR1 and CDR2 (germline): LGHNA, YSLEER. The V segment lost 4 bases and the J segment 2 bases; nucleotides outside the gene matches: 4. The CDR3 sequence is 16 residues long. CDR3 coding DNA: TGCGCCAGCAGCCCCGGACTAGCGGGGGGAACCTACGAGCAGTACTTC. Translation: CASSPGLAGGTYEQYF.

The chain uses TRBV4-1 and TRBJ2-5; possibly TRBD1 for D (5 bases). Trimming left V 4 bases short and J 1 base short, with 13 bases between. The germline V gene has CDR1 MGHRA and CDR2 YSYEKL. This CDR3 has 15 amino acids. The CDR3 nucleotides read TGCGCCAGCAGCCGAGATCCGGACACCCAAGAGACCCAGTACTTC. Translating it yields CASSRDPDTQETQYF.

The gene calls are TRBV7-9 and TRBJ2-2, with 7 bases identical to TRBD1. V trimming: 6 bases; J trimming: 6 bases; junction bases outside the gene matches: 7. Germline-derived CDR1 and CDR2 are SEHNR and FQNEAQ (reference sequence). The CDR3 covers 14 residues. Here the CDR3 reads CASSSTGTAGELFF. Written as DNA, the CDR3 is TGTGCCAGCAGTTCGACAGGGACCGCCGGGGAGCTGTTTTTT. Filled out from reference TRBV7-9 and TRBJ2-2, the complete variable domain reads DTGVSQNPRHKITKRGQNVTFRCDPISEHNRLYWYRQTLGQGPEFLTYFQNEAQLEKSRLLSDRFSAERPKGSFSTLEIQRTEQGDSAMYLCASSSTGTAGELFFGEGSRLTVL.

This chain links TRBV5-5 with TRBJ2-3; a possible D gene is TRBD1 (6 bases). The germline V gene has CDR1 SGHKS and CDR2 YYEKEE (reference sequence). The CDR3 contains 11 residues. V was clipped by 4 bases and J by 7 bases, with 7 bases between them. The CDR3 is CASSQGNTQYF. CDR3 bases: TGTGCCAGCAGCCAGGGGAATACGCAGTATTTT.

There are many counts of this clone. J is TRBJ2-5 and V is TRBV21-1. TRBV21-1 is given as a pseudogene. CDR3 length: 14 residues. The CDR3: CASSKAVYQETQYF. Here the CDR3 DNA reads TGTGCCAGCAGCAAAGCAGTGTACCAAGAGACCCAGTACTTC.

The J gene is TRBJ2-7, the V gene TRBV5-1; D may be TRBD2 (6 bases). The CDR3 contains 14 residues. Trimming took 3 bases from V and 9 from J, leaving 19 bases between them. Germline values: CDR1 SGHRS, CDR2 YFSETQ. In DNA form, the CDR3 reads TGCGCCAGCAGCTCAATCGCACCGGGGGAGGCGCAGTACTTC. It is translated as CASSSIAPGEAQYF. Complete variable domain (other parts from reference TRBV5-1 and TRBJ2-7): KAGVTQTPRYLIKTRGQQVTLSCSPISGHRSVSWYQQTPGQGLQFLFEYFSETQRNKGNFPGRFSGRQFSNSRSEMNVSTLELGDSALYLCASSSIAPGEAQYFGPGTRLTVT.

The V gene is TRBV10-3, the J gene TRBJ2-5; D ambiguous. The CDR3 totals 12 residues. Germline CDR1 reads ENHRY; CDR2 reads SYGVKD. Trimming took off 2 bases at V and 2 bases at J, with 3 bases between the two ends. The CDR3: CAISEPQETQYF. The DNA for the CDR3 is TGTGCCATCAGTGAGCCACAAGAGACCCAGTACTTC.

The chain employs TRBV6-6 and TRBJ1-1; D is perhaps TRBD1 (5 bases). V was clipped by 5 bases and J by 5 bases, with 12 bases between them. The CDR3 runs to 13 residues. The V gene's germline CDR1 is MNHNY and CDR2 SVGAGI (reference sequence). As DNA, the CDR3 is TGTGCCAGCAGTCTCGAATGGGGGACTGAAGCTTTCTTT. The encoded protein is CASSLEWGTEAFF.

The genes are TRBV21-1 and TRBJ1-2. TRBV21-1 is flagged as a pseudogene. This CDR3 is 16 amino acids long. CDR3 sequence (DNA): TGTGCCAGCAGCGGGAAGGGACGGTGGGAACTATATGGCTACACCTTC. This sequence encodes CASSGKGRWELYGYTF.

The rearrangement joins TRBV29-1 to TRBJ2-6; a weak D match, TRBD2 (5 bases). CDR3 length: 21 residues. CDR1 and CDR2 from the germline V gene are SQVTM and ANQGSEA. V was pared by 7 bases and J by 0 bases, with 31 bases between. In DNA form, the CDR3 reads TGCAGCGCCATTCTGTCCGGGATGGCAGTCACTTCCTCCTCTGGGGCCAACGTCCTGACTTTC. This encodes CSAILSGMAVTSSSGANVLTF.

J is TRBJ2-2 and V is TRBV27, with a weak D call TRBD2 (5 bases). CDR3 length: 15 residues. Deletions cut 4 bases from V and 9 bases from J, with 18 bases between. Germline V CDR1 and CDR2: MNHEY, SMNVEV (reference sequence). In DNA, the CDR3 is TGTGCCAGCAGTTCGCCATCGACCGGGAATAGGGAGCTGTTTTTT. Translating it yields CASSSPSTGNRELFF.

This chain links TRBV19 with TRBJ2-7, with D perhaps TRBD1 (6 bases). This CDR3 contains 13 residues. The ends were cut back, 9 bases at V and 5 bases at J, with 17 bases in the middle. Per germline, CDR1 LNHDA and CDR2 SQIVND (reference sequence). The CDR3 DNA sequence: TGTGCCAGCTCCACAACAGGGAAGAACGAGCAGTACTTC. Amino acids: CASSTTGKNEQYF. Full variable domain (missing parts from reference TRBV19 and TRBJ2-7): DGGITQSPKYLFRKEGQNVTLSCEQNLNHDAMYWYRQDPGQGLRLIYYSQIVNDFQKGDIAEGYSVSREKKESFPLTVTSAQKNPTAFYLCASSTTGKNEQYFGPGTRLTVT.

The chain recombines TRBV15 with TRBJ2-2; no definite D call. Between the trimmed V and J ends, which lost 1 base and 5 bases, there was a span of 11 bases. CDR1 and CDR2 from the germline V gene are LNHNV and YYDKDF (reference sequence). This CDR3 has 15 residues. The CDR3 region is CATSRGWGLTGELFF. The CDR3 DNA sequence: TGTGCCACCAGCAGAGGCTGGGGTCTTACCGGGGAGCTGTTTTTT.

The V and J genes are TRBV4-2 and TRBJ2-7; 10 bases map to TRBD2. This CDR3 spans 16 amino acids. The V segment lost 3 bases and the J segment 1 base; nucleotides outside the gene matches: 6. Germline V gene data show CDR1 as LGHNA and CDR2 as YNFKEQ. CDR3 DNA sequence: TGTGCCAGCAGCCAGAGTGCTAGCGGGGGATCCTACGAGCAGTACTTC. It translates to CASSQSASGGSYEQYF.

The rearrangement uses TRBV7-9 and TRBJ2-1, with 10 positions matching TRBD2. Germline lookup yields CDR1 SEHNR and CDR2 FQNEAQ (reference sequence). The CDR3 spans 15 residues. Unmatched junction bases numbered 5, after V lost 2 bases and J lost 7 bases. The CDR3 coding sequence is TGTGCCAGCAGCTTAATGGCTAGCGGGGGAAATGAGCAGTTCTTC. Translating it yields CASSLMASGGNEQFF.

This chain uses TRBV25-1 with TRBJ1-1; 7 bases align to TRBD1. Trimming removed 5 bases from V and 0 bases from J; junction bases left unmatched: 6. The CDR3 has 15 amino acids. Germline loops: CDR1 MGHDK, CDR2 SYGVNS. CDR3 sequence: CASSWGQGVNTEAFF. The CDR3 DNA sequence: TGTGCCAGCAGTTGGGGGCAGGGGGTGAACACTGAAGCTTTCTTT.